Listed below are T cell receptor beta chains from one sample, sequenced in a study of control samples from healthy donors and cancer patients. Method: immunoSEQ multiplex PCR; TCRdb's copy keeps in-frame clones and lacks some. The table has more than 50,000 clones, about nine tenths seen once; the top ten hold 1.2%. Material: PBMCs. These receptors originate from a woman aged 50 to 60 with colorectal cancer. Each CDR3 is given with its conserved first and last residue. The D gene is left open where the match is weak. Clone sizes are given selectively: once, few, many, or a class where the clone is expanded.

>TRBJ2-1|once|TRBV19|.
CASSNLARSSYNEQFF
TGTGCCAGTAGTAACTTAGCGCGGAGCTCCTACAATGAGCAGTTCTTC
>TRBJ1-2|.|TRBV11-2|.
CASNPLGLMRGLHGYTF
TGTGCCAGCAACCCACTAGGGCTGATGAGAGGGTTACATGGCTACACCTTC
>TRBJ1-4|.|TRBV27|.
CASSDLRHLKLFF
TGTGCCAGCAGTGACCTCCGGCACCTAAAACTGTTTTTT
>TRBJ2-7|.|TRBV28|TRBD2
CASIRTSGTYEQYF
TGTGCCAGCATTCGGACTAGCGGCACCTACGAGCAGTACTTC
>TRBJ2-2|.|TRBV10-1|TRBD2
CASSLTSGLNTGELFF
TGCGCCAGCAGTCTTACTAGCGGGCTGAACACCGGGGAGCTGTTTTTT
>TRBJ2-3|.|TRBV29-1|.
CSVESGGTDTQYF
TGCAGCGTTGAGTCGGGTGGCACAGATACGCAGTATTTT
>TRBJ2-1|.|TRBV19|TRBD1
CASSAGQGGRNEQFF
TGTGCCAGTAGTGCGGGACAGGGAGGAAGGAATGAGCAGTTCTTC
>TRBJ2-3|.|TRBV13|TRBD2
CASSLWHAGGLTDTQYF
TGTGCCAGCAGCTTATGGCATGCGGGGGGCTTGACAGATACGCAGTATTTT
>TRBJ2-3|.|TRBV3-1/TRBV3-2|.
CASSQAFSTDTQYF
TGTGCCAGCAGCCAAGCGTTTAGCACAGATACGCAGTATTTT
>TRBJ1-1|.|TRBV29-1|TRBD1
CSVEDAGGVTTEAFF
TGCAGCGTTGAAGACGCAGGGGGCGTGACCACTGAAGCTTTCTTT
>TRBJ1-3|.|TRBV7-2|.
CASSGRAGNTIYF
TGTGCCAGCAGCGGTAGGGCTGGAAACACCATATATTTT
>TRBJ2-3|.|TRBV20-1|.
CSARLVNTQYF
TGCAGTGCAAGACTAGTCAATACGCAGTATTTT
>TRBJ2-7|.|TRBV21-1|.
CASSKNSRSYEQYF
TGTGCCAGCAGCAAGAACAGCCGCTCCTACGAGCAGTACTTC
>TRBJ1-5|.|TRBV2|.
CASSPQPLDQPQHF
TGTGCCAGCAGTCCTCAGCCGTTGGATCAGCCCCAGCATTTT
>TRBJ2-5|.|TRBV11-1|.
CASSLFRTQETQYF
TGTGCCAGCAGCTTATTTCGGACTCAAGAGACCCAGTACTTC
>TRBJ1-1|.|TRBV5-1|TRBD1
CASSTGTANTEAFF
TGCGCCAGCAGCACCGGGACAGCGAACACTGAAGCTTTCTTT
>TRBJ2-5|.|TRBV19|.
CASSTREGGETQYF
TGTGCCAGTAGTACTAGGGAAGGTGGAGAGACCCAGTACTTC
>TRBJ2-7|.|TRBV7-2|.
CASSLEVRAYEQYF
TGTGCCAGCAGCTTAGAGGTCAGAGCCTACGAGCAGTACTTC
>TRBJ2-7|.|TRBV10-3|.
CATGAGGSSYEQYF
TGTGCCACTGGGGCGGGCGGAAGCTCCTACGAGCAGTACTTC
>TRBJ2-3|.|TRBV30|.
CAWTPRSGLTDTQYF
TGTGCCTGGACCCCCCGTAGCGGACTCACAGATACGCAGTATTTT
>TRBJ1-1|.|TRBV14|.
CASSLRTTEIEAFF
TGTGCCAGCAGCCTTAGAACGACAGAAATTGAAGCTTTCTTT
>TRBJ2-3|.|TRBV2|.
CASSSLDTQYF
TGTGCCAGCAGTTCTCTAGATACGCAGTATTTT
>TRBJ2-7|.|TRBV19|TRBD2
CASSTRRDGAGGAYEQYF
TGTGCCAGTAGTACCCGAAGGGATGGAGCGGGAGGGGCCTACGAGCAGTACTTC
>TRBJ1-2|once|TRBV28|.
CASSLWDTSNYGYTF
TGTGCCAGCAGTTTATGGGACACCTCTAACTATGGCTACACCTTC
>TRBJ2-5|.|TRBV30|.
CAYQGGSETQYF
TGTGCCTACCAAGGGGGGTCGGAGACCCAGTACTTC
>TRBJ2-5|.|TRBV7-3|TRBD2
CASSSPGAGGGRETQYF
TGTGCCAGCAGTTCCCCCGGGGCGGGAGGGGGCCGAGAGACCCAGTACTTC
>TRBJ2-1|.|TRBV19|.
CASSSTPGDYNEQFF
TGTGCCAGTAGTTCGACCCCCGGCGATTACAATGAGCAGTTCTTC
>TRBJ2-1|.|TRBV11-3|TRBD2
CASSLGFRGGVEYNEQFF
TGTGCCAGCAGCTTAGGATTTCGGGGGGGTGTAGAGTACAATGAGCAGTTCTTC
>TRBJ1-1|once|TRBV10-3|TRBD1
CAISEGQGTTEAFF
TGTGCCATCAGTGAGGGACAGGGGACCACTGAAGCTTTCTTT
>TRBJ2-1|.|TRBV2|.
CASSEYRKNEQFF
TGTGCCAGCAGTGAATACCGGAAAAATGAGCAGTTCTTC
>TRBJ1-2|once|TRBV6-6|TRBD1
CASSSPGGDSYGYTF
TGTGCCAGCAGTTCCCCAGGGGGGGATAGCTATGGCTACACCTTC
>TRBJ2-5|.|TRBV27|TRBD1
CASSLVPTGETQYF
TGTGCCAGCAGTTTAGTCCCGACAGGGGAGACCCAGTACTTC
>TRBJ2-1|.|TRBV5-1|.
CASSFRTVISSYNEQFF
TGCGCCAGCAGCTTTAGGACGGTGATTAGCTCCTACAATGAGCAGTTCTTC
>TRBJ1-2|.|TRBV28|.
CASSFRQDSYGYTF
TGTGCCAGCAGTTTTCGACAGGACTCCTATGGCTACACCTTC
>TRBJ1-5|.|TRBV18|TRBD1
CASSPLGLGTGVQPQHF
TGTGCCAGCTCACCATTGGGGCTGGGGACAGGGGTTCAGCCCCAGCATTTT
>TRBJ2-2|.|TRBV4-1|TRBD1
CASSQDAGQVSTGELFF
TGCGCCAGCAGCCAAGATGCTGGACAGGTCTCCACCGGGGAGCTGTTTTTT
>TRBJ2-3|.|TRBV6-6|TRBD2
CASSLAGGGVADTQYF
TGTGCCAGCAGTCTAGCGGGGGGAGGTGTCGCAGATACGCAGTATTTT
>TRBJ2-5|.|TRBV5-4|TRBD1
CASSEKQGRETQYF
TGTGCCAGCAGCGAAAAACAGGGGCGAGAGACCCAGTACTTC
>TRBJ2-7|.|TRBV6-5|TRBD2
CAGKDSGGPGEQYF
TGTGCCGGAAAGGATAGCGGGGGGCCGGGCGAGCAGTACTTC
>TRBJ1-6|.|TRBV19|TRBD1
CASSLGVMRQGNSPLHF
TGTGCCAGTAGTCTGGGTGTGATGAGACAGGGGAATTCACCCCTCCACTTT
>TRBJ2-1|once|TRBV10-2|.
CASGPRPAGFNEQFF
TGCGCCAGCGGCCCCCGGCCCGCAGGGTTCAATGAGCAGTTCTTC
>TRBJ2-1|.|TRBV2|.
CASSGYNEQFF
TGTGCCAGCAGTGGATACAATGAGCAGTTCTTC
>TRBJ1-5|.|TRBV18|.
CASSVEANQPQHF
TGTGCCAGCTCAGTAGAGGCCAATCAGCCCCAGCATTTT
>TRBJ2-7|once|TRBV29-1|TRBD1
CSVAIGQGASYEQYF
TGCAGCGTTGCCATCGGACAGGGGGCCTCCTACGAGCAGTACTTC
>TRBJ2-7|.|TRBV11-2|TRBD2
CASTLGSGSVGEQYF
TGTGCCAGCACCCTGGGAAGCGGGAGTGTGGGAGAGCAGTACTTC
>TRBJ1-2|.|TRBV7-2|.
CASSPPDSLGYTF
TGTGCCAGCAGCCCTCCGGACTCGCTTGGCTACACCTTC
>TRBJ2-3|.|TRBV28|.
CASRQTTDTQYF
TGTGCCAGCAGACAGACCACAGATACGCAGTATTTT
>TRBJ1-1|.|TRBV3-1/TRBV3-2|.
CASSPRNAEAFF
TGTGCCAGCAGCCCGAGGAACGCTGAAGCTTTCTTT
>TRBJ1-1|.|TRBV6-5|.
CASGGLVTNTEAFF
TGTGCCAGCGGGGGATTGGTTACGAACACTGAAGCTTTCTTT
>TRBJ1-4|.|TRBV11-1|TRBD1
CASSLDRGGEKLFF
TGTGCCAGCAGCTTGGACAGGGGAGGTGAAAAACTGTTTTTT
>TRBJ1-3|.|TRBV18|.
CASSPEGRNSGNTIYF
TGTGCCAGCTCACCAGAGGGACGGAACTCTGGAAACACCATATATTTT
>TRBJ2-5|.|TRBV28|.
CASSWGTAQETQYF
TGTGCCAGCAGTTGGGGGACGGCCCAAGAGACCCAGTACTTC
>TRBJ2-6|.|TRBV27|.
CASSFRSGANVLTF
TGTGCCAGCAGTTTTCGTTCTGGGGCCAACGTCCTGACTTTC
>TRBJ2-7|.|TRBV5-1|.
CASSLSSGTNYEQYF
TGCGCCAGCAGCTTGTCGTCAGGGACGAATTACGAGCAGTACTTC
>TRBJ2-2|.|TRBV2|.
CASSAEGSNTGELFF
TGTGCCAGCAGCGCCGAAGGATCGAACACCGGGGAGCTGTTTTTT
>TRBJ1-1|.|TRBV18|.
CASSPPLGIGLDTEAFF
TGTGCCAGCTCACCACCGTTAGGGATAGGACTTGACACTGAAGCTTTCTTT
>TRBJ2-1|.|TRBV25-1|.
CASSSHRATQFF
TGTGCCAGCAGCAGCCACAGGGCTACGCAGTTCTTC
>TRBJ2-7|.|TRBV4-1|TRBD1
CASSQEGRQGGQYF
TGCGCCAGCAGCCAAGAGGGTCGACAGGGTGGGCAGTACTTC
>TRBJ1-4|few|TRBV18|.
CASSLLKNEKLFF
TGTGCCAGCTCACTACTAAAAAATGAAAAACTGTTTTTT
>TRBJ1-2|.|TRBV6-1|.
CASSERGGLTLAF
TGTGCCAGCAGTGAAAGGGGAGGGCTAACGCTCGCCTTC